Presented here are 18 T cell receptor beta chains from one specimen sequenced in a study of blood T cell repertoires in COVID-19. Here immunoSEQ multiplex PCR was the method, and the copy in TCRdb shows in-frame clones only, minus some. The repertoire holds roughly 60,000 clones, with 80% to 95% as singletons. Sample: peripheral blood. These receptors all come from a man aged 45-65 years with active COVID-19.

The V call is TRBV28, the J call TRBJ2-7, with TRBD1 identical over 8 bases. V shed 5 bases and J 0 bases; nucleotides not matched to a gene: 6. The V gene's germline CDR1 is MDHEN and CDR2 SYDVKM. There are 15 residues in the CDR3. This chain's CDR3 is CASSQPGTGSYEQYF. The CDR3 DNA reads as TGTGCCAGCAGTCAACCCGGGACAGGCTCCTACGAGCAGTACTTC.

This chain connects TRBV7-9 to TRBJ2-1; 12 bases match TRBD2. The germline V gene has CDR1 SEHNR and CDR2 FQNEAQ (reference sequence). V shed 3 bases and J 7 bases; nucleotides not matched to a gene: 7. The length of the CDR3 is 16 residues. The CDR3 DNA is TGTGCCAGCAGCTTGGGAACTAGCGGGAGGCGGAATGAGCAGTTCTTC. Translation: CASSLGTSGRRNEQFF.

V usage is TRBV24-1 and J usage is TRBJ2-1; 13 bases match TRBD2. CDR1 is KGHDR and CDR2 is SFDVKD in the germline V gene. The ends lost 4 bases at V and 5 bases at J; junction bases unmatched: 4. CDR3 length: 16 residues. The CDR3 protein is CATSEPGTSGDNEQFF. CDR3 in DNA: TGTGCCACCAGTGAACCCGGGACTAGCGGGGACAATGAGCAGTTCTTC.

The gene calls are TRBV5-6 and TRBJ1-2; D is uncertain. V was cut by 0 bases and J by 6 bases, with 3 bases left in between. The length of the CDR3 is 11 residues. Germline-derived CDR1 and CDR2 are SGHDT and YYEEEE. The CDR3, as DNA: TGTGCCAGCAGCTTGGTCAATGGCTACACCTTC. It is translated as CASSLVNGYTF.

The chain recombines TRBV30 with TRBJ2-7; TRBD1 matches at 9 bases. Germline values: CDR1 GTSNPN, CDR2 SVGIG (reference sequence). The CDR3 spans 12 residues. The ends lost 7 bases at V and 10 bases at J; junction bases unmatched: 11. The chain's CDR3 is CASSTGGRGQYF. The CDR3 region has the DNA TGTGCCTCCTCGACAGGGGGACGAGGACAGTACTTC.

The gene calls are TRBV28 and TRBJ2-5, with TRBD1 as a possible D gene (6 bases). CDR1 MDHEN and CDR2 SYDVKM come from the germline V gene. The CDR3 is 15 residues long. V was cut by 2 bases and J by 4 bases, with 14 bases left in between. The CDR3 reads CASSLPGAGRETQYF. CDR3 nucleotide sequence: TGTGCCAGCAGTTTACCAGGGGCGGGTCGAGAGACCCAGTACTTC.

The CDR3 coding sequence is TGCGCCAGCAGCTTGATGGCTAGCGGGAGGGCCCCTAATGAGCAGTTCTTC. Translation: CASSLMASGRAPNEQFF. This chain joins TRBV5-1 and TRBJ2-1; 12 bases are shared with TRBD2. The CDR3 extends over 17 amino acids. V lost 1 base to trimming and J lost 7 bases; unmatched junction nucleotides: 9. Germline loops: CDR1 SGHRS, CDR2 YFSETQ.

The rearrangement uses TRBV9 and TRBJ2-5; 9 bases align to TRBD2. Trimming removed 0 bases from V and 2 bases from J; junction bases left unmatched: 5. Germline values: CDR1 SGDLS, CDR2 YYNGEE. The CDR3 runs 16 residues. CDR3 in amino acids: CASSVEASGVQETQYF. The CDR3 region has the DNA TGTGCCAGCAGCGTAGAGGCTAGCGGGGTTCAAGAGACCCAGTACTTC.

The chain combines TRBV5-6 with TRBJ2-2; a possible D gene is TRBD2 (5 bases). CDR1 SGHDT and CDR2 YYEEEE come from the germline V gene. The CDR3 runs 15 residues. Between the trimmed V and J ends, which lost 4 bases and 6 bases, there was a span of 16 bases. CDR3 residues: CASSPDGERAGELFF. Written as DNA, the CDR3 is TGTGCCAGCAGCCCTGACGGGGAGAGGGCCGGGGAGCTGTTTTTT.

The J gene is TRBJ2-2, the V gene TRBV7-8; TRBD2 matches at 8 bases. Germline assignment: CDR1 SGHVS and CDR2 FQNEAQ. The CDR3 consists of 17 residues. V dropped 9 bases and J dropped 5; count of bases not matched to a gene: 17. The CDR3 nucleotides read TGTGCCAGTACTGTTGATGCCGGGACTAGAAAGACCGGGGAGCTGTTTTTT. Translation gives CASTVDAGTRKTGELFF.

V gene TRBV10-2 combines with J gene TRBJ1-6; D remains unclear. The CDR3 sequence is 14 residues long. The germline V and J ends were trimmed by 4 bases and 9 bases, with 13 bases remaining between them. CDR1 is WSHSY, CDR2 SAAADI, per germline. The CDR3 spells CASSVGGEGSPLHF. CDR3 in DNA: TGCGCCAGCAGTGTGGGCGGTGAGGGTTCACCCCTCCACTTT.

The chain links TRBV25-1 to TRBJ1-2, with 8 bases matching TRBD1. With V trimmed by 6 bases and J by 7 bases, 13 bases remained unmatched. CDR1 MGHDK and CDR2 SYGVNS come from the germline V gene. CDR3 size: 15 residues. The CDR3 sequence: CASRESDRGRGGYTF. CDR3 nucleotide sequence: TGTGCCAGCAGAGAGAGCGACAGGGGCCGAGGTGGCTACACCTTC.

The V gene is TRBV4-2, the J gene TRBJ2-7; TRBD1 matches at 10 bases. The CDR3 spans 15 residues. Germline assignment: CDR1 LGHNA and CDR2 YNFKEQ. After removal of 1 base from V and 3 bases from J, the junction contained 3 bases not matched to a gene. CDR3 sequence (DNA): TGTGCCAGCAGCCAAGGGGGACAGGGGAACTACGAGCAGTACTTC. It yields the protein CASSQGGQGNYEQYF.

In DNA, the CDR3 is TGTGCCAGCAGCTTGGACAGGGTTGGCGAAAAACTGTTTTTT. This encodes CASSLDRVGEKLFF. This chain uses TRBV5-4 with TRBJ1-4; perhaps TRBD1 as D (6 bases). There are 14 residues in the CDR3. The germline V and J ends were trimmed by 0 bases and 8 bases, with 11 bases remaining between them. Germline CDR1 reads SGHNT; CDR2 reads YYREEE (reference sequence).

This chain joins TRBV6-5 and TRBJ1-5; D is perhaps TRBD1 (6 bases). Between the trimmed V and J ends, which lost 7 bases and 4 bases, there was a span of 11 bases. The CDR3 runs 13 residues. Germline CDR1 MNHEY, CDR2 SVGAGI. The CDR3 sequence is CASTSDRNQPQHF. The DNA for the CDR3 is TGTGCCAGCACCTCGGACAGAAATCAGCCCCAGCATTTT.

V and J are TRBV5-1 and TRBJ2-2; D uncertain. Between the trimmed V and J ends, which lost 7 bases and 0 bases, there was a span of 4 bases. From germline, CDR1 is SGHRS and CDR2 YFSETQ. The CDR3 consists of 12 residues. CDR3 protein: CASSSNTGELFF. CDR3 DNA: TGCGCCAGCTCGTCGAACACCGGGGAGCTGTTTTTT.

The V call is TRBV28, the J call TRBJ1-1, with 7 bases matching TRBD1. V shed 5 bases and J 1 base; nucleotides not matched to a gene: 10. The CDR3 totals 16 residues. The germline CDR1 and CDR2 sequences are MDHEN and SYDVKM. Here the CDR3 reads CASSPPEGQSNTEAFF. CDR3 sequence (DNA): TGTGCCAGCAGTCCACCGGAGGGACAGTCGAACACTGAAGCTTTCTTT.

The J gene is TRBJ1-5, the V gene TRBV2; no definite D call. Germline V gene data show CDR1 as SNHLY and CDR2 as FYNNEI. V gave up 5 bases and J gave up 9 bases, with 14 bases separating them. This CDR3 comprises 13 residues. CDR3 in amino acids: CASSIGPGGPQHF. The CDR3 bases are TGTGCCAGCAGTATAGGGCCCGGAGGGCCCCAGCATTTT.